This TCR beta chain was profiled in a study of cytomegalovirus exposure and HLA in healthy donors. Use of 60 Vbeta and 13 Jbeta primers characterized the PCR. The table came from immunoSEQ multiplex PCR; TCRdb's copy has only in-frame clones and leaves some out. The table records around 150,000 clones, about 75% of them present only once. This clonotype was obtained from a female donor in good health and CMV-seronegative. Sequencing input: PBMCs.

CDR3 residues: CASTWTVGDTEAFF. CDR3 in DNA: TGCGCCAGCACCTGGACAGTGGGGGACACTGAAGCTTTCTTT. The chain couples TRBV10-2 to TRBJ1-1, with D possibly matching TRBD1 (6 bases). The germline CDR1 and CDR2 sequences are WSHSY and SAAADI. This CDR3 has 14 amino acids. V gave up 7 bases and J gave up 3 bases, with 15 bases separating them.